This T cell receptor beta chain emerged from a study of tumor-infiltrating lymphocytes in primary liver carcinoma. Scientists recovered RNA and DNA together from roughly 21-30 mg of unsorted bulk tissue. As regards this clonotype: At one end, the junction sequence differs from germline, possibly due to a read error.

The input was 450 to 500 ng total RNA; TCR beta cDNA was made from it with a constant-region primer. Amplification in three nested multiplex PCR rounds with slightly modified ARM-PCR gave rise to TCR beta libraries. A C-beta reverse primer and TRBV1-TRBV30 forward primers served in each of the first two PCR rounds, at 10 cycles apiece. TCRdb analysed the multiplex PCR reads with MiXCR anew, one entry per CDR3 protein. Of roughly 22,000 distinct CDR3 sequences listed, approximately 80% are singletons. From germline, CDR1 is SGHNT and CDR2 YYREEE (reference sequence). The CDR3 totals 15 residues. The chain is built from TRBV5-4 and TRBJ2-3; D tentatively reads TRBD1 or TRBD2 (5 bases each). This clonotype originated in a woman aged 25 to 39 with primary liver carcinoma and hepatitis B virus infection. The sequencing input was liver tumor tissue from sampling region 2. Noted subset: tumor region T2, inferior pole. The CDR3 is CVSSPPGTDADTHYF. For the CDR3, the DNA is TGTGTCAGCAGCCCGCCCGGGACGGATGCGGATACGCATTATTTT.